Listed here is a single T cell receptor (beta chain). The antigen is undetermined. Germline CDR1 SGHRS, CDR2 YFSETQ. Trimming removed 5 bases at V and 0 bases at J, with 12 bases between. The CDR3 is made up of 16 amino acids. Profiling relied on immunoSEQ multiplex PCR, and the TCRdb table lists in-frame clones only, not all of them. Of about 30,000 clones listed, 65% to 90% are singletons. The data belong to a study of PD-1 blockade in classical Hodgkin lymphoma. Every patient experienced relapse after autologous stem cell transplantation, and brentuximab vedotin exposure varied. The study purified CD4+ T cells from thawed PBMCs using magnetic negative selection. General observations from the study: CD8+ TCR diversity did not rise significantly by C4D1, unlike CD4+.

This chain uses TRBV5-1 with TRBJ2-6; D possibly corresponds to TRBD1 (6 bases). The receptor was isolated from a human donor with classical Hodgkin lymphoma. Sequencing used CD4+ T cells from blood, obtained at baseline. The CDR3 DNA reads TGCGCCAGCAGTTTTGGACAGATCTCTGGGGCCAACGTCCTGACTTTC. Translated: CASSFGQISGANVLTF.